Here is one TCR beta chain with its context. Its antigen remains unknown. This sample was taken from a study of cytomegalovirus exposure and HLA in healthy donors. Study conclusions and caveats: Being productive about 87% or about 30% of the time was typical of most TCR beta V segments in an earlier analysis.

PCR employed 60 Vbeta and 13 Jbeta primers. Assay used: immunoSEQ multiplex PCR; TCRdb lists only in-frame clones, some missing. Among some 90,000 clones listed, over 70% were seen once. Sequenced input: PBMCs. The sequence was collected from a boy younger than 18 in good health and CMV-seronegative.

This chain's CDR3 is CASMSRDRGQPQHF. Written as DNA, the CDR3 is TGTGCCAGCATGAGCCGGGACAGGGGTCAGCCCCAGCATTTT. The rearrangement uses TRBV28 and TRBJ1-5; 10 positions match TRBD1. Per germline, CDR1 MDHEN and CDR2 SYDVKM. The CDR3 has 14 residues. J was trimmed by 6 bases and V by 7 bases; bases with no gene match: 6.